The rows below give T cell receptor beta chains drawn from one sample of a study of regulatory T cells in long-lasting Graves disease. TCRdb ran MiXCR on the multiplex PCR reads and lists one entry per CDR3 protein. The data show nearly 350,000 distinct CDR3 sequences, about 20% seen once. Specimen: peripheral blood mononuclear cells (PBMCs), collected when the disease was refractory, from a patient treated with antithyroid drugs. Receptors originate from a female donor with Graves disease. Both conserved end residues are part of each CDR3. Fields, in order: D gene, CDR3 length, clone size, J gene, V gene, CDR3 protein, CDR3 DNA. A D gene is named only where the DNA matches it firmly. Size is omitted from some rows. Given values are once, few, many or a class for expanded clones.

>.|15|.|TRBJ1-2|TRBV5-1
CASSSDGQLTRGYTF
TGCGCCAGCAGCTCGGACGGACAGCTCACGAGGGGCTACACCTTC
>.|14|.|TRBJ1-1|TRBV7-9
CASSSPTENTEAFF
TGTGCCAGCAGCTCTCCGACAGAGAACACTGAAGCTTTCTTT
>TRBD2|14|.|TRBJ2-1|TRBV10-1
CASSESGSKSEQFF
TGCGCCAGCAGTGAGAGCGGGAGTAAAAGTGAGCAGTTCTTC
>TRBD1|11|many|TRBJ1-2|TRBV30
CAWTGGNGYTF
TGTGCCTGGACAGGGGGCAATGGCTACACCTTC
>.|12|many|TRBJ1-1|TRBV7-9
CASSLEPERAFF
TGTGCCAGCAGCTTAGAGCCCGAGAGGGCTTTCTTT
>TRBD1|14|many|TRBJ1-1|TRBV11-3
CASRRDREGTEAFF
TGTGCCAGCCGCCGGGACAGGGAGGGGACTGAAGCTTTCTTT
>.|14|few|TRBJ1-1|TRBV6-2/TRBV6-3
CASSYAERRTEAFF
TGTGCCAGCAGTTACGCCGAACGTCGGACTGAAGCTTTCTTT
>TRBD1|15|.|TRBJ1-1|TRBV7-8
CASSFTTGTNTEAFF
TGTGCCAGCAGCTTTACGACAGGGACGAACACTGAAGCTTTCTTT
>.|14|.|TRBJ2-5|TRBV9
CASSVSQGSETQYF
TGTGCCAGCAGCGTTAGTCAGGGGAGCGAGACCCAGTACTTC
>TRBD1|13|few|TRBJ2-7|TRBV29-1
CSVGGQGDYEQYF
TGCAGCGTTGGTGGACAGGGGGATTACGAGCAGTACTTC
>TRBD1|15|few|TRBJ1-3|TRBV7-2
CASSAQGAAGNTIYF
TGTGCCAGCAGCGCACAGGGGGCGGCTGGAAACACCATATATTTT
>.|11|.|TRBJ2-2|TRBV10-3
CATTNTGELFF
TGTGCCACGACGAACACCGGGGAGCTGTTTTTT
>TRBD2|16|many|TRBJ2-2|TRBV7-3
CASSPTSGGNTGELFF
TGTGCCAGCAGCCCCACTAGCGGGGGGAACACCGGGGAGCTGTTTTTT
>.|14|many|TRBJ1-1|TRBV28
CASTRGQLNTEAFF
TGTGCCAGCACGCGCGGGCAGTTGAACACTGAAGCTTTCTTT
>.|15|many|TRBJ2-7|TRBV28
CASSPPGLAHWEQYF
TGTGCCAGCTCCCCTCCCGGGCTAGCCCACTGGGAGCAGTACTTC
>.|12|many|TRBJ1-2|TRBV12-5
CASVQTGDGYTF
TGTGCTAGTGTTCAGACAGGCGATGGCTACACCTTC
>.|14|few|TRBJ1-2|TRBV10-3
CAIREQGANYGYTF
TGTGCCATCAGAGAACAGGGAGCTAACTATGGCTACACCTTC
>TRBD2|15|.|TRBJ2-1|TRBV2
CASSIKLAGYNEQFF
TGTGCCAGCAGTATCAAACTAGCGGGGTACAATGAGCAGTTCTTC
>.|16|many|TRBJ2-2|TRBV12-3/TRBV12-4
CASSLVGHVNTGELFF
TGTGCCAGCAGTTTAGTAGGACACGTTAACACCGGGGAGCTGTTTTTT
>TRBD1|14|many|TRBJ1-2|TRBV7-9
CASSLAGTDYGYTF
TGTGCCAGCAGCTTAGCCGGGACAGACTATGGCTACACCTTC
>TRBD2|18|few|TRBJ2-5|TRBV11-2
CASSLVYRASGKQETQYF
TGTGCCAGCAGCTTAGTCTACCGGGCTAGCGGAAAACAAGAGACCCAGTACTTC
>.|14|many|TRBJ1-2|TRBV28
CASSSTTGHYGYTF
TGTGCCAGCAGTTCTACCACAGGGCACTATGGCTACACCTTC
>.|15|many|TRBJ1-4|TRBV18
CASSPPGGTNEKLFF
TGTGCCAGCTCACCACCGGGGGGAACTAATGAAAAACTGTTTTTT
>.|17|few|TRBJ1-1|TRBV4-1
CASSQVPNRLRNTEAFF
TGCGCCAGCAGCCAAGTCCCGAACCGCCTTAGGAACACTGAAGCTTTCTTT
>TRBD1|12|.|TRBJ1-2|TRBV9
CASSARGEGYTF
TGTGCCAGCAGCGCCAGGGGGGAGGGCTACACCTTC
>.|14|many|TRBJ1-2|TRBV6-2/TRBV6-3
CASSYSGGGYGYTF
TGTGCCAGCAGTTACTCGGGCGGGGGTTATGGCTACACCTTC
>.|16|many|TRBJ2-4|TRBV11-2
CASSLETALAKNIQYF
TGTGCCAGCAGCTTGGAGACAGCACTAGCCAAAAACATTCAGTACTTC
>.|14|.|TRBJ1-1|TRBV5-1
CASSLEVKNTEAFF
TGCGCCAGCAGCTTGGAAGTAAAGAACACTGAAGCTTTCTTT
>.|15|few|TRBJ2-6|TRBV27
CASRATGLGANVLTF
TGTGCCAGCCGAGCTACAGGGCTTGGGGCCAACGTCCTGACTTTC
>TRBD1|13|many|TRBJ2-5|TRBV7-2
CASSQGTGGTQYF
TGTGCCAGCAGCCAGGGGACAGGAGGGACCCAGTACTTC
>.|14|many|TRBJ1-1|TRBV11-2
CASSPPGHSTEAFF
TGTGCCAGCAGTCCGCCGGGACACTCCACTGAAGCTTTCTTT
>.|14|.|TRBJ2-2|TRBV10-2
CASSGGFYTGELFF
TGCGCCAGCAGTGGGGGGTTTTACACCGGGGAGCTGTTTTTT
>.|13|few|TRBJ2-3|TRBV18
CASSPPSTDTQYF
TGTGCCAGCTCACCCCCTAGCACAGATACGCAGTATTTT